The rows below give T cell receptor beta chains drawn from one sample of a study of early T cells in non-severe SARS-CoV-2 infection. Each CDR3 protein is one row after TCRdb ran MiXCR on the 5' RACE reads. The data show about 36,000 distinct CDR3 sequences, with more than 8% seen just once and roughly an eighth held by the top ten. Sequencing was performed on whole blood. The source of these receptors is an adult who was a healthcare worker with PCR-confirmed SARS-CoV-2 infection or an uninfected control (not recorded which). The CDR3 runs from the conserved cysteine through the conserved F or W. The order of the fields is D gene, J gene, clone size, V gene, CDR3 DNA, CDR3 protein. A D gene is named only where the DNA matches it firmly. The size of a clone is reported for some rows only, either as once, few or many, or as a class for expanded clones.

>.|TRBJ2-3|many|TRBV20-1
TGCAGTGCTCCTTGGGACGGCTCAAATACGCAGTATTTT
CSAPWDGSNTQYF
>.|TRBJ2-2|.|TRBV6-1
TGTGCCACCCGGGGCAGCGCGAACACCGGGGAGCTGTTTTTT
CATRGSANTGELFF
>.|TRBJ1-2|many|TRBV18
TGTGCCAGCTCACCACCGGCAGTTGGCGGCTACACCTTC
CASSPPAVGGYTF
>.|TRBJ2-3|medium-sized|TRBV7-6
TGTGCCAGTAGTCTTCTAGCGGATACGCAGTATTTT
CASSLLADTQYF
>.|TRBJ1-2|few|TRBV29-1
TGCAGCGTCCTACAAGCACAAAACTATGGCTACACCTTC
CSVLQAQNYGYTF
>TRBD2|TRBJ2-1|many|TRBV5-5
TGTGCCAGCAGCTCCCTGGTAGCTAGCGGGGGTACCTCCTACAATGAGCAGTTCTTC
CASSSLVASGGTSYNEQFF
>TRBD1|TRBJ1-2|.|TRBV24-1
TGTGCCACCTCTCACGGGACAGTATACGGCTACACCTTC
CATSHGTVYGYTF
>.|TRBJ1-4|.|TRBV30
TGTGCCTGGAGTGATAGAAAGGGTGATGAAAAACTGTTTTTT
CAWSDRKGDEKLFF
>.|TRBJ1-6|many|TRBV21-1
TGTGCCAGCAGCATGGGTAGAACAGCTGATTCACCCCTCCACTTT
CASSMGRTADSPLHF
>.|TRBJ1-1|many|TRBV7-3
TGTGCCAGCAGCGTAAACAGGGTTTCGTATGGCACTGAAGCTTTCTTT
CASSVNRVSYGTEAFF
>TRBD1|TRBJ1-1|many|TRBV6-2/TRBV6-3
TGTGCCAGCAACCTGGGACAGGGACGGGGGAACACTGAAGCTTTCTTT
CASNLGQGRGNTEAFF
>.|TRBJ1-2|many|TRBV11-2
TGTGCCAGCAGCTTAGCTTGGCAGAACTATGGCTACACCTTC
CASSLAWQNYGYTF
>.|TRBJ2-7|many|TRBV29-1
TGCAGCGCCGGGGGCGCAGGGGGAAGCTACGAGCAGTACTTC
CSAGGAGGSYEQYF
>.|TRBJ2-1|few|TRBV6-4
TGTGCCAGCAGCGATTCCCCGACCGAGGTCAATGAGCAGTTCTTC
CASSDSPTEVNEQFF
>TRBD1|TRBJ1-1|many|TRBV3-1
TGTGCCAGCAGCCAAGAACTACAGGGGCCAAATGAAGCTTTCTTT
CASSQELQGPNEAFF
>.|TRBJ2-3|once|TRBV11-2
TGTGCCAGCAGCCTCGGACTTGCGCAGTATTTT
CASSLGLAQYF
>.|TRBJ2-6|many|TRBV29-1
TGCAGCGTCCCTAGTCCGGGGGCCAACGTCCTGACTTTC
CSVPSPGANVLTF
>.|TRBJ1-5|few|TRBV7-2
TGTGCCAGCAGCCCCGACAGATTCGGCAATCAGCCCCAGCATTTT
CASSPDRFGNQPQHF
>TRBD2|TRBJ2-1|many|TRBV13
TGTGCCAGCAGCTACAGACTAGCGGGGCCCTACAATGAGCAGTTCTTC
CASSYRLAGPYNEQFF
>TRBD2|TRBJ2-7|many|TRBV7-2
TGTGCCAGCAGCTTAGGGGGGACTAGCGTATACGAGCAGTACTTC
CASSLGGTSVYEQYF
>TRBD2|TRBJ2-3|many|TRBV11-2
TGTGCCAGCAGCTTAGATCAGCGGGGGACAGATACGCAGTATTTT
CASSLDQRGTDTQYF
>TRBD1|TRBJ2-1|many|TRBV20-1
TGCAGTGCTAGAGCCCCCGGTCGGGCAGGGGGCTATTTCGATGAGCAGTTCTTC
CSARAPGRAGGYFDEQFF
>.|TRBJ1-1|many|TRBV5-1
TGCGCCAGCAGCTTGGATGGAATGAACACTGAAGCTTTCTTT
CASSLDGMNTEAFF
>.|TRBJ2-5|many|TRBV6-6
TGTGCCAGCAGTTCGGACCTAGTTTACGAGACCCAGTACTTC
CASSSDLVYETQYF
>.|TRBJ1-1|many|TRBV13
TGTGCCAGCAGCCCCCAAGGGGGGGGGCTAAGTGAAGCTTTCTTT
CASSPQGGGLSEAFF
>.|TRBJ1-5|many|TRBV5-8
TGTGCCAGCAGCTTGGAACTGCGGAGCAATCAGCCCCAGCATTTT
CASSLELRSNQPQHF
>TRBD2|TRBJ2-3|.|TRBV7-8
TGTGCCAGCAGCTTAGCACGAGGATGGGGACTAGCGAATACAGATACGCAGTATTTT
CASSLARGWGLANTDTQYF
>TRBD1|TRBJ2-1|many|TRBV30
TGTGCCTGGATACCGGACAGGGGATACAATGAGCAGTTCTTC
CAWIPDRGYNEQFF
>.|TRBJ2-2|few|TRBV15
TGTGCCACCAGCAGAGAACAGGGGAACACCGGGGAGCTGTTTTTT
CATSREQGNTGELFF
>.|TRBJ1-1|.|TRBV20-1
TGCAGTGCTAGAGAAGGCCCGGCCGGGACTGAAGCTTTCTTT
CSAREGPAGTEAFF
>TRBD1|TRBJ1-6|many|TRBV5-1
TGCGCCAGCAGCTTAACAGGGGGCGAAAATTCACCCCTCCACTTT
CASSLTGGENSPLHF